Below, 32 T cell receptor beta chains from the same sample are listed, as sequenced in a study of response to subunit inactivated influenza vaccine. From the RT-PCR reads, TCRdb called clonotypes with MiXCR, one entry per CDR3 protein. This sample carries about 780,000 distinct CDR3 sequences, 15% to 20% of them seen once, and the ten largest clones take around 9.9%. Material: PBMCs from blood, obtained about 5 days after vaccination. These receptors originate from a man aged 45 to 65 who received an inactivated influenza vaccine.

Only a few counts were recorded for this clonotype. The chain is built from TRBV6-1 and TRBJ1-5, with a tentative D call TRBD1 (5 bases). The CDR3 consists of 14 residues. Trimming shortened V by 4 bases and J by 4 bases, and 11 bases separated the two germline ends. The germline V gene encodes CDR1 MNHNS and CDR2 SASEGT. The CDR3 reads CASSARGSNQPQHF. CDR3 DNA: TGTGCCAGCAGTGCAAGGGGATCGAATCAGCCCCAGCATTTT.

This clonotype occurred a few times. This sequence joins TRBV9 and TRBJ2-2; weak D call: TRBD2 (5 bases). CDR1 SGDLS and CDR2 YYNGEE come from the germline V gene. The CDR3 runs to 17 residues. Trimming took off 0 bases at V and 6 bases at J, with 18 bases between the two ends. The CDR3 DNA is TGTGCCAGCAGCGTAGGGGGAGCGGATGGTGGATCCGGGGAGCTGTTTTTT. Protein sequence: CASSVGGADGGSGELFF.

There are a few counts of this clonotype. The chain is built from TRBV12-3 or TRBV12-4 and TRBJ2-5; D ambiguous. V lost 3 bases and J 5 bases, leaving 10 bases between the germline ends. This CDR3 is 13 amino acids long. The DNA for the CDR3 is TGTGCCAGCAGTTTTAGTGGGTGGGAGACCCAGTACTTC. Translated: CASSFSGWETQYF.

V is TRBV5-1 and J is TRBJ1-1; D remains unclear. Germline CDR1 and CDR2: SGHRS and YFSETQ. Trimming removed 5 bases from V and 3 bases from J, with 8 bases in between. The CDR3 consists of 12 residues. The CDR3 coding sequence is TGCGCCAGCAGGGAACAGTACACTGAAGCTTTCTTT. Translation gives CASREQYTEAFF.

The CDR3 nucleotides read TGCGCCAGCAGTTATACTTGGGACACCGGGGAGCTGTTTTTT. Translated: CASSYTWDTGELFF. This rearrangement joins TRBV4-3 to TRBJ2-2, with D hard to call. Germline V CDR1 and CDR2: LGHNA, YSLEER. The CDR3 extends over 14 amino acids. V gave up 6 bases and J gave up 3 bases, with 11 bases separating them.

The rearrangement links TRBV29-1 to TRBJ2-5; 10 positions agree with TRBD1. The V and J ends lost 5 bases and 5 bases, in that order; junction bases with no gene match: 11. This CDR3 is built from 15 residues. CDR1 is SQVTM, CDR2 ANQGSEA, per germline. The CDR3 DNA follows: TGCAGCGTTCTCCGGACAGGGGGTTTCGGGGAGACCCAGTACTTC. Its protein is CSVLRTGGFGETQYF.

This rearrangement joins TRBV9 to TRBJ2-3, with D perhaps matching TRBD2 (6 bases). The germline V gene encodes CDR1 SGDLS and CDR2 YYNGEE. V lost 2 bases, J lost 3 bases, and 10 bases lay in between. The CDR3 runs to 14 residues. CDR3 in amino acids: CASSVGSRTDTQYF. DNA of the CDR3: TGTGCCAGCAGCGTCGGGAGCCGGACAGATACGCAGTATTTT.

The gene calls are TRBV20-1 and TRBJ2-1; 9 bases map to TRBD1. This CDR3 has 13 residues. V lost 6 bases, J lost 7 bases, and 7 bases stayed unmatched. Germline CDR1 reads DFQATT; CDR2 reads SNEGSKA (reference sequence). DNA of the CDR3: TGCAGTGCCCACAGGGGGCTCTGGAATGAGCAGTTCTTC. Translating it yields CSAHRGLWNEQFF.

This clonotype was observed at least ten times. The chain links TRBV10-3 to TRBJ1-2; TRBD1 matches 8 bases. CDR1 and CDR2 from the germline V gene are ENHRY and SYGVKD. V lost 5 bases, J lost 2 bases, and 10 bases stayed unmatched. The CDR3 covers 16 residues. The DNA of the CDR3 is TGTGCCATCAGTTTGGCCCACGGGACAGGAAACTATGGCTACACCTTC. Protein: CAISLAHGTGNYGYTF.

This clonotype has only a few counts. This rearrangement joins TRBV2 to TRBJ2-7, with 8 bases fitting TRBD1. Germline V CDR1 and CDR2: SNHLY, FYNNEI. V lost 7 bases, J lost 6 bases, and 8 bases stayed unmatched. CDR3 size: 13 residues. The CDR3 loop reads CASTRTGTGEQYF. The CDR3 bases are TGTGCCAGCACTAGGACAGGGACGGGCGAGCAGTACTTC.

This chain connects TRBV7-2 to TRBJ2-3, with D maybe TRBD1 (6 bases). Germline V gene lookup returns CDR1 SGHTA and CDR2 FQGNSA. This CDR3 is built from 14 residues. Trimming stripped 6 bases from V and 10 bases from J, with 20 bases between. The CDR3 sequence is CASRYSYREWAQYF. In nucleotides, the CDR3 is TGTGCCAGCAGATACTCCTACAGGGAATGGGCGCAGTATTTT.

This clonotype was counted between two and nine times. The CDR3 region is CASSYSMGAQGNTEAFF. The DNA for the CDR3 is TGTGCCAGCAGTTACTCGATGGGGGCGCAGGGGAACACTGAAGCTTTCTTT. V and J are TRBV6-5 and TRBJ1-1, with D perhaps matching TRBD1 (6 bases). The CDR3 totals 17 residues. CDR1 is MNHEY and CDR2 is SVGAGI in the germline V gene. Trimming stripped 0 bases from V and 1 base from J, with 15 bases between.

This clonotype was counted many times. The V and J genes are TRBV4-3 and TRBJ2-1, with a weak D call TRBD1 (5 bases). With 0 bases removed from V and 0 bases from J, the gap between germline ends came to 12 bases. This CDR3 is built from 17 residues. Germline V gives CDR1 LGHNA, CDR2 YSLEER. The CDR3 here is CASSQDLSDSSYNEQFF. DNA for the CDR3: TGCGCCAGCAGCCAAGATCTGAGCGACAGCTCCTACAATGAGCAGTTCTTC.

This clonotype was detected a few times. The V gene is TRBV7-2, the J gene TRBJ2-1; a weak D match, TRBD1 (6 bases). Trimming left V 2 bases short and J 1 base short, with 15 bases between. CDR1 is SGHTA and CDR2 is FQGNSA in the germline V gene. The CDR3 loop spans 17 amino acids. CDR3 sequence reads: CASSLRTASFSYNEQFF. The CDR3 nucleotides read TGTGCCAGCAGCTTACGGACAGCATCGTTTTCCTACAATGAGCAGTTCTTC.

A few counts support this clonotype. This chain connects TRBV20-1 to TRBJ1-6, with unresolved D. CDR1 is DFQATT and CDR2 is SNEGSKA in the germline V gene (reference sequence). Trimming removed 0 bases at V and 2 bases at J, with 2 bases between. The length of the CDR3 is 13 residues. The CDR3 loop reads CSARDPYNSPLHF. CDR3 nucleotide sequence: TGCAGTGCTAGAGATCCCTATAATTCACCCCTCCACTTT.

This chain links TRBV2 with TRBJ2-5; D might be TRBD1 (6 bases). V gave up 4 bases and J gave up 5 bases, with 11 bases separating them. Germline V CDR1 and CDR2: SNHLY, FYNNEI. This CDR3 has 13 amino acids. The CDR3 DNA follows: TGTGCCAGCAGTGTCCAGGGGCTGGAGACCCAGTACTTC. Its protein product is CASSVQGLETQYF.

The sample holds many counts of this clonotype. The chain has TRBV29-1 and TRBJ2-7; no reliable D call. Germline V CDR1 and CDR2: SQVTM, ANQGSEA. The V gene lost 4 bases and the J gene lost 5 bases, with 12 bases spanning the gap. The CDR3 consists of 12 residues. The CDR3 DNA sequence: TGCAGCGTTGGGCTGGCAGCCGACGAGCAGTACTTC. Its translation is CSVGLAADEQYF.

This clonotype showed up just a few times. This chain connects TRBV24-1 to TRBJ2-1; tentative D call: TRBD2 (6 bases). Germline V gene sequence: CDR1 KGHDR, CDR2 SFDVKD. This CDR3 spans 15 amino acids. V was clipped by 5 bases and J by 5 bases, with 15 bases between them. The CDR3 DNA reads as TGTGCCACCAGTGTCAACCGGGACTTTAACAATGAGCAGTTCTTC. Its translation: CATSVNRDFNNEQFF.

This clonotype was recorded a few times. V and J are TRBV28 and TRBJ1-1, with 7 bases identical to TRBD1. CDR1 is MDHEN, CDR2 SYDVKM, per germline. CDR3 length equals 14 residues. After removal of 7 bases from V and 2 bases from J, the junction contained 7 bases not matched to a gene. CDR3 region: CASTPGQLNTEAFF. The CDR3 nucleotides are TGTGCCAGCACCCCGGGACAGCTAAACACTGAAGCTTTCTTT.

This clonotype was seen ten or more times. The chain employs TRBV5-4 and TRBJ2-7, with 7 bases identical to TRBD1. V was clipped by 4 bases and J by 3 bases; unmatched bases: 7. This CDR3 comprises 14 residues. The germline V gene encodes CDR1 SGHNT and CDR2 YYREEE (reference sequence). The CDR3 reads CASSVQGNYYEQYF. The CDR3 DNA reads as TGTGCCAGCAGCGTACAGGGGAACTACTACGAGCAGTACTTC.

The J gene is TRBJ2-7, the V gene TRBV6-2 or TRBV6-3, with 7 bases fitting TRBD2. V trimming: 6 bases; J trimming: 2 bases; junction bases outside the gene matches: 4. The CDR3 loop spans 13 amino acids. The germline gives CDR1 MNHEY, CDR2 SVGEGT. Here the CDR3 DNA reads TGTGCCAGCAGAAGGACTAGTACCTACGAGCAGTACTTC. It translates to CASRRTSTYEQYF.

This clonotype was seen only once. The genes are TRBV11-1 and TRBJ2-5; TRBD2 aligns across 7 bases. V lost 5 bases to trimming and J lost 4 bases; unmatched junction nucleotides: 7. The CDR3 consists of 14 residues. Germline CDR1 is SGHAT and CDR2 is FQDESV (reference sequence). CDR3 residues: CASSIGGMTETQYF. CDR3 DNA: TGTGCCAGCAGCATCGGGGGGATGACAGAGACCCAGTACTTC.

This clonotype has more than one count but fewer than ten. The V gene is TRBV10-3, the J gene TRBJ1-5; D is uncertain. In germline, CDR1 is ENHRY, CDR2 SYGVKD. V was clipped by 6 bases and J by 1 base, with 10 bases between them. CDR3 length: 14 amino acids. CDR3 protein: CAIREGESNQPQHF. DNA for the CDR3: TGTGCCATCAGGGAAGGAGAGAGCAATCAGCCCCAGCATTTT.

This clonotype occurred a few times. J is TRBJ1-3 and V is TRBV7-2; no clear D gene. The CDR3 is 15 residues long. Germline lookup yields CDR1 SGHTA and CDR2 FQGNSA. V dropped 3 bases and J dropped 2 bases, with 11 bases sitting between them. CDR3 nucleotides: TGTGCCAGCAGCTTGGCGGCTGGGGCTGGAAACACCATATATTTT. Its translation: CASSLAAGAGNTIYF.

This clonotype was counted a few times. This chain uses TRBV20-1 with TRBJ1-5, with 8 nucleotides matching TRBD1. Per the germline V gene, CDR1 is DFQATT and CDR2 is SNEGSKA (reference sequence). Trimming took 0 bases from V and 7 from J; bases not matched to a gene: 14. This CDR3 has 17 residues. In DNA form, the CDR3 reads TGCAGTGCTAGAGATCGAGGGGGGGCAGGGGGCGTCCAGCCCCAGCATTTT. It yields the protein CSARDRGGAGGVQPQHF.

There are many counts of this clonotype. The chain joins TRBV18 to TRBJ2-1, with 7 bases fitting TRBD1. This CDR3 is 14 amino acids long. With 4 bases clipped from V and 4 bases from J, the junction kept 4 bases outside the gene matches. CDR1 is KGHSH and CDR2 is LQKENI in the germline V gene. This chain's CDR3 is CASSQGARYNEQFF. The CDR3 region has the DNA TGTGCCAGCTCACAGGGGGCGCGTTACAATGAGCAGTTCTTC. Full variable domain (rest looked up from reference TRBV18 and TRBJ2-1): NAGVMQNPRHLVRRRGQEARLRCSPMKGHSHVYWYRQLPEEGLKFMVYLQKENIIDESGMPKERFSAEFPKEGPSILRIQQVVRGDSAAYFCASSQGARYNEQFFGPGTRLTVL.

This clonotype was observed a handful of times. The chain recombines TRBV4-2 with TRBJ2-3; maybe TRBD1 (7 bases). The CDR3 is 16 residues long. Germline CDR1 and CDR2: LGHNA and YNFKEQ. Trimming removed 3 bases at V and 3 bases at J, with 16 bases between. This CDR3 is CASSHGGQRETDTQYF. CDR3 nucleotides: TGTGCCAGCAGCCACGGGGGACAGAGAGAGACAGATACGCAGTATTTT.

This clonotype was seen at least ten times. V usage is TRBV20-1 and J usage is TRBJ2-1; 13 bases map to TRBD2. Trimming at V came to 5 bases and at J to 2 bases, leaving 18 bases not matched to a gene. This CDR3 region has 20 residues. Germline CDR1 reads DFQATT; CDR2 reads SNEGSKA (reference sequence). The CDR3 nucleotides read TGCAGTGCTTCTCTACCCCCAGGACTAGCGGGGGCCACCGCCTACAATGAGCAGTTCTTC. Residues: CSASLPPGLAGATAYNEQFF.

This chain connects TRBV28 to TRBJ2-3; TRBD1 agrees at 9 bases. Germline lookup yields CDR1 MDHEN and CDR2 SYDVKM. Unmatched junction bases numbered 4, after V lost 5 bases and J lost 1 base. The CDR3 totals 15 residues. CDR3 amino acids: CASSRDRAGTDTQYF. CDR3 bases: TGTGCCAGCAGTCGGGACAGGGCCGGCACAGATACGCAGTATTTT. The variable domain in full, completed from reference TRBV28 and TRBJ2-3, reads DVKVTQSSRYLVKRTGEKVFLECVQDMDHENMFWYRQDPGLGLRLIYFSYDVKMKEKGDIPEGYSVSREKKERFSLILESASTNQTSMYLCASSRDRAGTDTQYFGPGTRLTVL.

J is TRBJ2-3 and V is TRBV27; D assignment may be TRBD1 or TRBD2 (6 bases each). The CDR3 spans 16 residues. V dropped 3 bases and J dropped 10 bases, with 23 bases sitting between them. Looked up from germline, CDR1 is MNHEY and CDR2 is SMNVEV (reference sequence). CDR3 bases: TGTGCCAGCAGTTTGGGGGCGCGGGGCACTAGTCGTGCGCAGTATTTT. Protein product: CASSLGARGTSRAQYF.

This clonotype was recorded a few times. V is TRBV7-2 and J is TRBJ1-1, with D perhaps TRBD1 (5 bases). Trimming pared 5 bases from V and 4 bases from J, leaving 17 bases between. Germline V CDR1 and CDR2: SGHTA, FQGNSA. The CDR3 runs to 15 residues. Written as DNA, the CDR3 is TGTGCCAGCAGCCGCCGGGCAGGGTTTGTCACTGAAGCTTTCTTT. It translates to CASSRRAGFVTEAFF.

The V call is TRBV21-1, the J call TRBJ2-7; the D call TRBD1 from the table was never checked on the DNA. TRBV21-1 is tagged as a pseudogene. CDR3 length: 13 amino acids. This chain's CDR3 is CASSPRTGLEQYF. The DNA for the CDR3 is TGTGCCAGCAGCCCCCGGACAGGGCTCGAGCAGTACTTC.